This T cell receptor beta chain was sequenced for a study of shared clonotypes between healthy human individuals. Study-level results: Generally, naive subsets came out with larger estimated richness than memory subsets. Unshared clonotypes carried lower generation probabilities than those common to all four donors.

Original data processing: Filtering of immunoSEQ junctional sequences could not match full-length read filtering. TCRdb's table, derived via immunoSEQ multiplex PCR, lists solely in-frame clones and lacks some. The DNA gave D and trimming, while V, J and clone size come from that table. This table holds over a million clones, around 98% found once. From CD4+ cells came CD45RA+ naive and CD45RA-negative memory subsets. Of note for this clone: The antigen is unknown.

V was clipped by 6 bases and J by 5 bases; unmatched bases: 6. There are 14 residues in the CDR3. Germline V gives CDR1 SNHLY, CDR2 FYNNEI. This TCR came from a man aged 30-40 years in good health. The sample consisted of naive CD4+ T cells sorted from blood. Noted subset: CD45RA+ positively selected. The chain recombines TRBV2 with TRBJ1-5; 8 positions match TRBD1. CDR3 region: CASSPDRVDQPQHF. Here the CDR3 DNA reads TGTGCCAGCAGCCCGGACAGGGTGGATCAGCCCCAGCATTTT.